This T cell receptor (beta chain) was documented in a study of control samples from healthy donors and cancer patients. Only in-frame clones appear in the TCRdb table, and some are missing; sequencing was by immunoSEQ multiplex PCR. This table holds 84,000 or so clones, 91% found once. The length of the CDR3 is 12 residues. V was trimmed by 5 bases and J by 2 bases, leaving 5 bases between them. Germline V gene lookup returns CDR1 KGHDR and CDR2 SFDVKD. V usage is TRBV24-1 and J usage is TRBJ2-5, with D possibly being TRBD1 (5 bases). Material: blood. The receptor comes from a man in his forties or fifties in good health. DNA for the CDR3: TGTGCCACCAGTGGACAGCAAGAGACCCAGTACTTC. Translated, it gives CATSGQQETQYF.